This section outlines one TCR beta chain sequence together with its context. The sample originates from a study of blood T cell repertoires in COVID-19. Under the authors' procedure: Scientists estimated how many nucleated cells there were by amplifying reference gene primers. Measured with immunoSEQ multiplex PCR; TCRdb has only the in-frame clones, and not every one. The DNA was the basis for D and trimming; V, J and clone size are from that table. The sample yields 70,000 to 90,000 clones, over 65% seen once. The CDR3 consists of 15 residues. V was clipped by 4 bases and J by 4 bases; unmatched bases: 6. Germline V gives CDR1 SGHNT, CDR2 YENEEA.

The gene calls are TRBV11-3 and TRBJ2-3, with 9 bases matching TRBD2. The specimen was peripheral blood. This receptor was obtained from a woman aged 80 or over with acute or convalescent COVID-19. In DNA, the CDR3 is TGTGCCAGCAGCTCTAGCGGGAACGAGGCAGATACGCAGTATTTT. Translation: CASSSSGNEADTQYF.